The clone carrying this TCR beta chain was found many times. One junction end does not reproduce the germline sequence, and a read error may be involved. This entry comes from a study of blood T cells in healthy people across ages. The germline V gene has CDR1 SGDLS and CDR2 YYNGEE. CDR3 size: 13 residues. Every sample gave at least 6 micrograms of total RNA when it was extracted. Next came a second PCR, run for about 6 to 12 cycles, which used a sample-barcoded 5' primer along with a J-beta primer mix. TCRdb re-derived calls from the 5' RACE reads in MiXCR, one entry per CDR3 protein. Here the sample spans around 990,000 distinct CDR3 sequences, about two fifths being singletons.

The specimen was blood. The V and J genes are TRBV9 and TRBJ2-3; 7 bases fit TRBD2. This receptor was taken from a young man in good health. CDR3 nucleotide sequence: TGTGCCAGCAGTGTAGGGAGGGCAGATACGCAGTATTTT. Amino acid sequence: CASSVGRADTQYF.